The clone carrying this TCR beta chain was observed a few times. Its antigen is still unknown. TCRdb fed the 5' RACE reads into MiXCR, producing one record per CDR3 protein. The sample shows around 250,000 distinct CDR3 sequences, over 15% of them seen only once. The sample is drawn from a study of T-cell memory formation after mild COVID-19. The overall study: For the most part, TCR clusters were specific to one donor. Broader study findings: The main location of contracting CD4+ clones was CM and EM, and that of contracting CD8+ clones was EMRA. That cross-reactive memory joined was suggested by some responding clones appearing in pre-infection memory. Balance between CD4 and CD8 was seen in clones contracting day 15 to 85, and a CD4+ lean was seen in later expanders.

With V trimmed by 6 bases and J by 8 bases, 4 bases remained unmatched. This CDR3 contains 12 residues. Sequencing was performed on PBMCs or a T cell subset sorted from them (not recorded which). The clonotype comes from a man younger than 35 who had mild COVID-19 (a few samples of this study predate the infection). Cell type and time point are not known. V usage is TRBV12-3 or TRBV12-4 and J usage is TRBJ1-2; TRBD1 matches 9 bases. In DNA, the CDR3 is TGTGCCAGCAGGACAGGGGGTCGCGGCTACACCTTC. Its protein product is CASRTGGRGYTF.